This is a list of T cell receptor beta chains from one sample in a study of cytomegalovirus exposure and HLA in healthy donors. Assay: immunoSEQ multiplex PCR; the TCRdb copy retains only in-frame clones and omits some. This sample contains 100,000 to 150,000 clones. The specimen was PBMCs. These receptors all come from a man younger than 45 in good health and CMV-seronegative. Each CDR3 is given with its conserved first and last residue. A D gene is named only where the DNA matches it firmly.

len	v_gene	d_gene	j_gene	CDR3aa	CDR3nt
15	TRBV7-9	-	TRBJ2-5	CASRRFGGDQETQYF	TGTGCCAGCAGGAGGTTTGGAGGCGACCAAGAGACCCAGTACTTC
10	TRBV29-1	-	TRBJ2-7	CSAPGHEQYF	TGCAGCGCCCCAGGCCACGAGCAGTACTTC
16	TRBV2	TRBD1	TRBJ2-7	CASSYSTGRYSYEQYF	TGTGCCAGCAGTTATTCGACAGGGAGATATTCCTACGAGCAGTACTTC
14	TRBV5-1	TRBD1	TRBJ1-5	CASSTGQLNQPQHF	TGCGCCAGCAGCACGGGACAGCTAAATCAGCCCCAGCATTTT
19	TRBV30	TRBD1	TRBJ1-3	CAWSFPRDRGLSSGNTIYF	TGTGCCTGGAGTTTTCCCCGGGACAGGGGGTTGAGCTCTGGAAACACCATATATTTT
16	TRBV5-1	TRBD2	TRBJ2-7	CASSFLTSGKIYEQYF	TGCGCCAGCAGCTTTTTGACTAGCGGGAAAATCTACGAGCAGTACTTC
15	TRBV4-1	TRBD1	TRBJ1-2	CASRRPGQGNYGYTF	TGCGCCAGCAGAAGACCGGGACAGGGAAACTATGGCTACACCTTC
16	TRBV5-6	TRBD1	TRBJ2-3	CASSLRETGGADTQYF	TGTGCCAGCAGCTTGCGAGAGACAGGGGGCGCAGATACGCAGTATTTT
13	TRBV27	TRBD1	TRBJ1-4	CASRDRGDEKLFF	TGTGCCAGCCGGGACAGGGGAGACGAAAAACTGTTTTTT
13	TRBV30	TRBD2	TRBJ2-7	CAWTSGVTYEQYF	TGTGCCTGGACTAGCGGGGTTACCTACGAGCAGTACTTC
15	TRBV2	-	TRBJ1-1	CASRPVEGVNTEAFF	TGTGCCAGCAGACCCGTAGAGGGCGTGAACACTGAAGCTTTCTTT
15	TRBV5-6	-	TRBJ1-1	CASIDGQKLNTEAFF	TGTGCCAGCATTGACGGACAGAAGTTGAACACTGAAGCTTTCTTT
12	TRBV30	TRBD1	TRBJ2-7	CAWSYRGYEQYF	TGTGCCTGGAGTTACAGGGGTTACGAGCAGTACTTC
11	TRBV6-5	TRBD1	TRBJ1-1	CASRGPGGAFF	TGTGCCAGCAGGGGGCCAGGGGGAGCTTTCTTT
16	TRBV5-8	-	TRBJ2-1	CASSLAGGLSYNEQFF	TGTGCCAGCAGCTTGGCTGGCGGCCTCTCCTACAATGAGCAGTTCTTC
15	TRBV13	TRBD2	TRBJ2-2	CASDPSGLGGGELFF	TGTGCCAGCGACCCCTCGGGACTAGGAGGCGGGGAGCTGTTTTTT
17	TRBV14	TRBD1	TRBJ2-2	CASSHYRDSWTAGELFF	TGTGCCAGCAGCCACTACCGGGACAGTTGGACGGCCGGGGAGCTGTTTTTT
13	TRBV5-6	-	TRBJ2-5	CASSLAASETQYF	TGTGCCAGCAGCTTGGCCGCGTCGGAGACCCAGTACTTC
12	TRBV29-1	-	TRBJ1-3	CSVRNSGNTIYF	TGCAGCGTGAGAAACTCTGGAAACACCATATATTTT
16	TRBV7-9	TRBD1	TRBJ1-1	CASSWPGDRVDTEAFF	TGTGCCAGCAGCTGGCCCGGAGACAGGGTGGACACTGAAGCTTTCTTT
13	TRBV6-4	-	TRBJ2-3	CASSASIRDTQYF	TGTGCCAGCAGTGCCTCAATTCGGGATACGCAGTATTTT
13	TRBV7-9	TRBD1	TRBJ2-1	CASSLASGTGEFF	TGTGCCAGCAGCTTAGCATCCGGGACAGGGGAGTTCTTC
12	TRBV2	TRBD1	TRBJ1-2	CASGYRQGDYTF	TGTGCCAGCGGCTACAGACAGGGGGACTACACCTTC
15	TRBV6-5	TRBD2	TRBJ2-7	CASSYSTSGRNEQYF	TGTGCCAGCAGTTACTCGACTAGCGGGAGGAACGAGCAGTACTTC
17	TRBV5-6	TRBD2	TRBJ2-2	CASSLTSGSSGTGELFF	TGTGCCAGCAGCTTAACTAGCGGGAGCTCGGGAACCGGGGAGCTGTTTTTT
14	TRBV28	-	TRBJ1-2	CASSLGGPNYGYTF	TGTGCCAGCAGTTTGGGAGGACCTAACTATGGCTACACCTTC
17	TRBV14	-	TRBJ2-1	CASSRGRGSVSYNEQFF	TGTGCCAGCAGCCGAGGCAGGGGTAGCGTCTCCTACAATGAGCAGTTCTTC
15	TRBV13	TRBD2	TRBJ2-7	CASSLNSGSLNEQYF	TGTGCCAGCAGCTTAAATAGCGGGAGTTTGAACGAGCAGTACTTC
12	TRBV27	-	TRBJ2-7	CASSPSPYEQYF	TGTGCCAGCAGCCCCTCCCCCTACGAGCAGTACTTC
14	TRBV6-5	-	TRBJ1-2	CASSYNQETYGYTF	TGTGCCAGCAGTTACAATCAGGAAACCTATGGCTACACCTTC
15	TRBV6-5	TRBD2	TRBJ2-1	CASSSGLAVRGEQFF	TGTGCCAGCAGTTCGGGACTAGCGGTCAGGGGTGAGCAGTTCTTC
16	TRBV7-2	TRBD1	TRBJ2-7	CASSLGGSGTAYEQYF	TGTGCCAGCAGCTTAGGGGGATCCGGGACAGCCTACGAGCAGTACTTC
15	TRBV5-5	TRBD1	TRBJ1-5	CASSPTGRRFQPQHF	TGTGCCAGCAGCCCGACAGGGCGGAGATTTCAGCCCCAGCATTTT
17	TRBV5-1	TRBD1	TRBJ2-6	CASSFPPQGSGANVLTF	TGCGCCAGCAGCTTTCCCCCACAGGGGTCCGGGGCCAACGTCCTGACTTTC
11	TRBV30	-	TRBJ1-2	CAWRTGDGYTF	TGTGCCTGGAGAACTGGTGATGGCTACACCTTC
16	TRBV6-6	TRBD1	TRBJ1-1	CASSYWTGGSVAEAFF	TGTGCCAGCAGTTACTGGACAGGGGGGTCCGTGGCTGAAGCTTTCTTT
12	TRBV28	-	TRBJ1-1	CASTSSGGEAFF	TGTGCCAGCACCTCCTCGGGGGGTGAAGCTTTCTTT
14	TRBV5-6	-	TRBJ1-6	CASSLSGYNSPLHF	TGTGCCAGCAGCTTGTCAGGTTATAATTCACCCCTCCACTTT
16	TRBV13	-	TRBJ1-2	CASSLGADIYASGYTF	TGTGCCAGCAGCTTAGGGGCGGATATATATGCTTCCGGCTACACCTTC
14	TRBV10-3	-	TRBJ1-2	CAISERESVTGYTF	TGTGCCATCAGTGAGAGAGAGAGCGTAACTGGCTACACCTTC
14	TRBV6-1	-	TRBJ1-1	CASSVKGLNTEAFF	TGTGCCAGCAGCGTGAAGGGGTTGAACACTGAAGCTTTCTTT
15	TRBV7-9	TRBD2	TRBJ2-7	CASSLPGLAIREQYF	TGTGCCAGCAGCTTGCCGGGACTAGCTATACGCGAGCAGTACTTC